The 19 T cell receptor beta chains listed next were all sequenced from one sample in a study of blood T cell repertoires in COVID-19. Repertoires were generated with immunoSEQ multiplex PCR, while TCRdb's copy carries only in-frame clones and drops some. The profile shows roughly 270,000 clones, approximately 81% of them singletons. Sequencing was performed on PBMCs or T cells enriched from blood (not recorded which). The origin of the receptors is a woman between 50 and 59 years old who had recovered from COVID-19.

This chain connects TRBV19 to TRBJ1-4, with TRBD1 identical over 7 bases. Germline lookup yields CDR1 LNHDA and CDR2 SQIVND (reference sequence). The CDR3 has 16 amino acids. The ends lost 5 bases at V and 2 bases at J; junction bases unmatched: 8. CDR3 amino acids: CASSLSDRATNEKLFF. CDR3 bases: TGTGCCAGTAGTCTTAGTGACAGGGCTACTAATGAAAAACTGTTTTTT.

This chain connects TRBV30 to TRBJ1-4; 12 bases line up with TRBD1. V trimming: 3 bases; J trimming: 2 bases; junction bases outside the gene matches: 7. The CDR3 sequence is 17 residues long. Germline V lookup: CDR1 GTSNPN, CDR2 SVGIG (reference sequence). CDR3 coding DNA: TGTGCCTGGAGAGCCGGGACAGGGGGCGGCACTAATGAAAAACTGTTTTTT. This gives the protein CAWRAGTGGGTNEKLFF.

This clone showed up just a few times. The chain joins TRBV28 to TRBJ1-2; possibly TRBD1 for D (5 bases). Trimming left V 4 bases short and J 6 bases short, with 12 bases between. The CDR3 is 13 residues long. The germline V gene has CDR1 MDHEN and CDR2 SYDVKM. Here the CDR3 reads CASSSGRAHGYTF. Written as DNA, the CDR3 is TGTGCCAGCAGTTCCGGCAGGGCGCATGGCTACACCTTC.

The rearrangement joins TRBV19 to TRBJ2-2; 7 positions match TRBD2. J gave up 0 bases and V 5 bases, and 9 bases lay outside the gene matches. CDR1 is LNHDA, CDR2 SQIVND, per germline (reference sequence). The CDR3 consists of 17 residues. CDR3 sequence (DNA): TGTGCCAGTAGTCGGGCTAGCGGAGCTACGAACACCGGGGAGCTGTTTTTT. This encodes CASSRASGATNTGELFF.

The chain is built from TRBV7-9 and TRBJ2-5; 8 bases map to TRBD2. CDR3 length: 15 amino acids. The ends lost 3 bases at V and 1 base at J; junction bases unmatched: 4. The germline gives CDR1 SEHNR, CDR2 FQNEAQ (reference sequence). CDR3 in DNA: TGTGCCAGCAGCTTGGCGGGGGGCGGCCAAGAGACCCAGTACTTC. Residues: CASSLAGGGQETQYF.

This sequence joins TRBV27 and TRBJ2-7, with D perhaps matching TRBD2 (6 bases). CDR1 and CDR2 (germline): MNHEY, SMNVEV (reference sequence). With 3 bases removed from V and 2 bases from J, the gap between germline ends came to 17 bases. CDR3 length: 16 amino acids. The CDR3 nucleotides read TGTGCCAGCAGTTTTAGCCCTTTAGCGGCCGCCTACGAGCAGTACTTC. Encoded protein: CASSFSPLAAAYEQYF.

This chain links TRBV7-8 with TRBJ2-1; no clear D. Per germline, CDR1 SGHVS and CDR2 FQNEAQ. The CDR3 runs 15 residues. V was shortened by 2 bases and J by 0 bases, with 8 bases between the two germline ends. CDR3 sequence reads: CASSLRLGSYNEQFF. The CDR3 DNA follows: TGTGCCAGCAGCTTAAGGCTAGGCTCCTACAATGAGCAGTTCTTC. Full variable domain (missing parts from reference TRBV7-8 and TRBJ2-1): GAGVSQSPRYKVAKRGQDVALRCDPISGHVSLFWYQQALGQGPEFLTYFQNEAQLDKSGLPSDRFFAERPEGSVSTLKIQRTQQEDSAVYLCASSLRLGSYNEQFFGPGTRLTVL.

This clone appeared once. DNA of the CDR3: TGTGCCAGCAGCTCAAGGATTAGCGCTTACTACGAGCAGTACTTC. Translating gives CASSSRISAYYEQYF. The rearrangement links TRBV7-2 to TRBJ2-7; perhaps TRBD2 as D (5 bases). The germline V gene encodes CDR1 SGHTA and CDR2 FQGNSA. Trimming took off 4 bases at V and 3 bases at J, with 16 bases between the two ends. This CDR3 contains 15 residues.

This chain uses TRBV3-1 (or the pseudogene TRBV3-2) with TRBJ2-5, with 10 bases identical to TRBD2. J lost 1 base, V lost 1 base, and 9 bases had no gene match. This CDR3 is 18 amino acids long. Germline CDR1 is LGHDT and CDR2 is YNNKEL (reference sequence). This chain's CDR3 is CASSQGGRASGGQETQYF. The CDR3, as DNA: TGTGCCAGCAGCCAAGGCGGTAGGGCTAGCGGGGGCCAAGAGACCCAGTACTTC.

This chain joins TRBV28 and TRBJ2-7; TRBD1 matches at 8 bases. V shed 1 base and J 1 base; nucleotides not matched to a gene: 6. CDR1 is MDHEN, CDR2 SYDVKM, per germline. The CDR3 runs 16 residues. The CDR3 reads CASSLFPRDRSYEQYF. The CDR3 nucleotides are TGTGCCAGCAGTTTATTCCCCCGGGACAGGTCCTACGAGCAGTACTTC. Full variable domain (missing parts from reference TRBV28 and TRBJ2-7): DVKVTQSSRYLVKRTGEKVFLECVQDMDHENMFWYRQDPGLGLRLIYFSYDVKMKEKGDIPEGYSVSREKKERFSLILESASTNQTSMYLCASSLFPRDRSYEQYFGPGTRLTVT.

The gene calls are TRBV28 and TRBJ2-7; possible D gene TRBD2, 5 bases. V lost 3 bases and J lost 0, with 18 bases in between. The CDR3 length is 17 residues. Germline CDR1 and CDR2: MDHEN and SYDVKM. CDR3 sequence reads: CASSFPPGSYDSYEQYF. As DNA, the CDR3 is TGTGCCAGCAGTTTCCCCCCGGGGAGCTATGACTCCTACGAGCAGTACTTC.

The CDR3 nucleotides read TGTGCCAGCAGCTTGTTTGAGGGAAACCAGGATACGCAGTATTTT. This codes for CASSLFEGNQDTQYF. The V call is TRBV5-4, the J call TRBJ2-3; D possibly corresponds to TRBD2 (5 bases). There are 15 residues in the CDR3. V was cut by 1 base and J by 6 bases, with 15 bases left in between. Germline V gene data show CDR1 as SGHNT and CDR2 as YYREEE (reference sequence).

The chain has TRBV19 and TRBJ1-4; D unclear. The CDR3 runs to 12 residues. Germline V lookup: CDR1 LNHDA, CDR2 SQIVND (reference sequence). Trimming removed 7 bases from V and 1 base from J, with 4 bases in between. CDR3 bases: TGTGCCAGTACAGGAACTAATGAAAAACTGTTTTTT. It is translated as CASTGTNEKLFF. The entire variable domain, with the rest obtained from reference TRBV19 and TRBJ1-4, is as follows: DGGITQSPKYLFRKEGQNVTLSCEQNLNHDAMYWYRQDPGQGLRLIYYSQIVNDFQKGDIAEGYSVSREKKESFPLTVTSAQKNPTAFYLCASTGTNEKLFFGSGTQLSVL.

This chain links TRBV5-8 with TRBJ2-1; the match to TRBD1 covers 7 bases. Germline lookup yields CDR1 SGHTS and CDR2 YDEGEE. This CDR3 region has 15 residues. The J segment lost 4 bases and the V segment lost 3 bases, leaving 7 bases of the junction unmatched. The DNA of the CDR3 is TGTGCCAGCAGCTCGGGACAGTCGTTATACAATGAGCAGTTCTTC. Translation: CASSSGQSLYNEQFF.

The CDR3 loop is CASSSSGRGYEQYF. Here the CDR3 DNA reads TGTGCCAGCAGCTCAAGCGGGAGGGGGTACGAGCAGTACTTC. This chain links TRBV7-2 with TRBJ2-7, with 10 bases that match TRBD2. Trimming removed 4 bases from V and 4 bases from J; junction bases left unmatched: 4. The CDR3 is 14 amino acids. CDR1 is SGHTA, CDR2 FQGNSA, per germline.

This clone was seen just once. The rearrangement links TRBV2 to TRBJ1-4; D remains unclear. CDR3 length equals 16 residues. V was clipped by 1 base and J by 8 bases, with 17 bases between them. Per the germline V gene, CDR1 is SNHLY and CDR2 is FYNNEI. Here the CDR3 DNA reads TGTGCCAGCAGTGAAGGAGCCCGAACCGCAAGAGAAAAACTGTTTTTT. Encoded protein: CASSEGARTAREKLFF.

CDR3 amino acids: CASSPDRGQANEKLFF. The CDR3 coding sequence is TGTGCCAGCTCACCAGATAGGGGACAAGCTAATGAAAAACTGTTTTTT. This chain uses TRBV18 with TRBJ1-4, with a weak D call TRBD1 (6 bases). Deletions cut 2 bases from V and 3 bases from J, with 13 bases between. This CDR3 is 16 amino acids long. CDR1 and CDR2 (germline): KGHSH, LQKENI.

V usage is TRBV10-3 and J usage is TRBJ1-2; D remains ambiguous. Germline V gene lookup returns CDR1 ENHRY and CDR2 SYGVKD. The V end lost 5 bases, the J end lost 7 bases, and 11 bases lay between the germline ends. CDR3 length: 12 residues. The CDR3 DNA reads as TGTGCCATCAGTACTCAGCGGGGTGGCTACACCTTC. This codes for CAISTQRGGYTF.

This clone was seen a single time. This sequence joins TRBV10-1 and TRBJ2-3; D not resolved. Germline V gene data show CDR1 as WNHNN and CDR2 as SYGVQD (reference sequence). The CDR3 covers 14 residues. Trimming took off 0 bases at V and 6 bases at J, with 10 bases between the two ends. CDR3 nucleotides: TGCGCCAGCAGTGAGTCACCCACATTGGATACGCAGTATTTT. It codes for CASSESPTLDTQYF.